What follows describes a single T cell receptor (beta chain). Antigen specificity is unknown. Blood was collected once per donor into heparin, averaging approximately 110 mL. CDR3 length: 14 residues. Trimming shortened V by 10 bases and J by 2 bases, and 15 bases separated the two germline ends. These data originate in a study of beta chain features in type 1 diabetes. TCRB transcripts that were expressed got sequenced, as all of the isolated RNA had been reverse transcribed. Some clones are missing from TCRdb's copy, which holds only in-frame ones; the method was immunoSEQ multiplex PCR. The sample gives 150,000 to 200,000 clones, 6.5% to 8.5% of which show up once; approximately 0.54% is in the top ten. Study-level results: For Type 1 diabetes patients, all four CD4+ subsets carried TCRB CDR3s that were moderately but significantly shorter. The study found fewer insertions and more deletions at VDJ junctions in type 1 diabetes patients.

The specimen sequenced was central memory CD4+ T cells from blood. The gene calls are TRBV23-1 and TRBJ1-5, with D perhaps TRBD1 (5 bases). TRBV23-1 is recorded as an ORF, its role being uncertain. The receptor was isolated from a woman aged 18-29 years with type 1 diabetes. CDR3 nucleotides: TGCGCCAACAACCACCAGGGTGGCAATCAGCCCCAGCATTTT. It is translated as CANNHQGGNQPQHF.